This TCR beta chain appears in the sequencing data of a study of a mutant IDH1 vaccine in newly diagnosed glioma. Overall study: Onset of vaccination occurred 4-6 weeks following radiotherapy alone, or with temozolomide cycles. Males made up about 60% and females roughly 38% of treated patients, whose mean age was roughly 40 years. General study results and limits: There seemed to be no relation between pseudoprogression and changes in top peripheral T cell clonotypes.

Time point given: week 47, end of study. Alongside topical imiquimod, each dose of vaccine comprised 300 ug of mutant IDH1 20-mer peptide. The CDR3 totals 20 residues. Trimming pared 4 bases from V and 0 bases from J, leaving 27 bases between. Germline CDR1 MNHNS, CDR2 SASEGT. A note on this clone: Its antigen remains unidentified.

Here immunoSEQ multiplex PCR was the method, and the copy in TCRdb shows in-frame clones only, minus some. The sample records tens of thousands of clones, 82% being singletons. The sequencing used PBMCs, collected from a glioma patient whose treatment included an IDH1 peptide vaccine. This clonotype was sampled from a man aged 40-49 years with glioma. Some clones in this sample may be carry-over from other donors' samples. This rearrangement joins TRBV6-1 to TRBJ1-1; D is ambiguous. In DNA form, the CDR3 reads TGTGCCAGCAGTGCCTCAGGTTGGCAGATAAGCTACCACATGAACACTGAAGCTTTCTTT. Translation: CASSASGWQISYHMNTEAFF.